This T cell receptor (beta chain) is from a study of T cell repertoires in cytomegalovirus infection. From germline, CDR1 is MNHEY and CDR2 SVGEGT. V was cut by 2 bases and J by 5 bases, with 9 bases left in between. The CDR3 covers 13 residues. TCRdb reanalysed the reads using MiXCR and keeps one entry per CDR3 protein. Counted here are some 100,000 distinct CDR3 sequences, around a quarter occurring once; the ten biggest clones make up roughly 43%. The TCR comes from a human donor in good health (CMV status not recorded). Some clones in this sample may be carry-over from other donors' samples. The rearrangement links TRBV6-2 or TRBV6-3 to TRBJ2-5, with D uncertain. The sample comprised CD8+ T cells from PBMCs. The CDR3 is CASSYPLRETQYF. The CDR3 bases are TGTGCCAGCAGTTACCCCCTGCGGGAGACCCAGTACTTC.